Below, 24 T cell receptor beta chains from the same sample are listed, as sequenced in a study of vaccination effects on CD4 cells after COVID-19. The antigens for these receptors are not known. Antigen-specific CD4+ T cell clonotypes were called by their expansion after viral peptide-pool culture in ViraFEST. Culture proceeded for 10 days, and CD4+ T cells were then isolated. Vaccination of participants consisted of two doses of either the BNT162b2 or mRNA-1273 vaccine. Only in-frame clones appear in the TCRdb table, and some are missing; sequencing was by immunoSEQ multiplex PCR. The repertoire holds 30,000 or so clones, with 55% to 75% as singletons. The material sequenced was CD4+ T cells from PBMCs cultured with HCoV-NL63 spike peptides, taken after COVID-19 vaccination. These receptors were collected from a human donor who received a COVID-19 vaccine.

The chain carries TRBV6-5 and TRBJ2-7; 11 bases fit TRBD1. Germline values: CDR1 MNHEY, CDR2 SVGAGI. After removal of 5 bases from V and 2 bases from J, the junction contained 2 bases not matched to a gene. The CDR3 consists of 14 residues. The CDR3 DNA is TGTGCCAGCAGTCGGACAGGGGGCCCCTACGAGCAGTACTTC. Amino acid sequence: CASSRTGGPYEQYF.

V is TRBV4-1 and J is TRBJ1-6, with 8 bases aligning to TRBD1. The J segment lost 7 bases and the V segment lost 2 bases, leaving 10 bases of the junction unmatched. The CDR3 is 17 amino acids. The germline gives CDR1 MGHRA, CDR2 YSYEKL. CDR3 bases: TGCGCCAGCAGCCAATTAAACAGGGGGTTCGTAAATTCACCCCTCCACTTT. Amino acids: CASSQLNRGFVNSPLHF.

The rearrangement uses TRBV2 and TRBJ1-2; D not certain. Between the trimmed V and J ends, which lost 6 bases and 8 bases, there was a span of 16 bases. The CDR3 runs to 13 residues. Germline V lookup: CDR1 SNHLY, CDR2 FYNNEI. The CDR3 DNA reads as TGTGCCAGCAGGCTCGGGGTCACCTGGGGCTACACCTTC. Translating gives CASRLGVTWGYTF.

The chain has TRBV4-1 and TRBJ2-2; 13 bases align to TRBD2. V shed 1 base and J 1 base; nucleotides not matched to a gene: 6. This CDR3 region has 19 residues. Germline V gene sequence: CDR1 MGHRA, CDR2 YSYEKL. Here the CDR3 reads CASSQGGGLAGRNTGELFF. In DNA, the CDR3 is TGCGCCAGCAGCCAAGGGGGGGGACTAGCGGGACGGAACACCGGGGAGCTGTTTTTT.

The V gene is TRBV5-1, the J gene TRBJ2-3; 8 bases align to TRBD1. The ends lost 0 bases at V and 4 bases at J; junction bases unmatched: 1. The CDR3 length is 14 residues. CDR1 SGHRS and CDR2 YFSETQ come from the germline V gene. This CDR3 reads CASSLARGPDTQYF. The CDR3 DNA reads TGCGCCAGCAGCTTGGCCAGGGGGCCAGATACGCAGTATTTT.

In its sample, this clone was seen a few times. V usage is TRBV6-4 and J usage is TRBJ1-1; 9 bases fit TRBD1. The junction had 3 bases not matched to a gene; V was cut back by 6 bases and J by 4 bases. Germline CDR1 reads MRHNA; CDR2 reads SNTAGT. This CDR3 contains 13 residues. The CDR3 reads CASSATGGTEAFF. The CDR3 coding sequence is TGTGCCAGCAGCGCGACAGGGGGCACTGAAGCTTTCTTT.

The chain carries TRBV3-1 (or the pseudogene TRBV3-2) and TRBJ2-7; tentatively, D is TRBD2 (6 bases). CDR1 and CDR2 (germline): LGHDT, YNNKEL (reference sequence). The CDR3 consists of 15 residues. V lost 1 base, J lost 3 bases, and 13 bases lay in between. CDR3 protein: CASSQVSLASYEQYF. The CDR3 nucleotides read TGTGCCAGCAGCCAAGTCAGTCTAGCGAGCTACGAGCAGTACTTC.

The chain uses TRBV30 and TRBJ1-1, with D perhaps TRBD1 (5 bases). CDR3 length equals 13 residues. Germline loops: CDR1 GTSNPN, CDR2 SVGIG (reference sequence). The V end was cut by 5 bases, the J end by 3 bases, with 13 bases between. This CDR3 is CAWARGGDTEAFF. DNA of the CDR3: TGTGCCTGGGCCCGGGGGGGAGACACTGAAGCTTTCTTT.

V and J are TRBV10-2 and TRBJ2-2; 8 nucleotides align to TRBD2. V shed 5 bases, J shed 4 bases, and the junction held 6 bases outside the gene matches. The germline V gene encodes CDR1 WSHSY and CDR2 SAAADI. The CDR3 is 15 residues long. The CDR3 protein is CASSSSGSSTGELFF. The CDR3 region has the DNA TGCGCCAGCAGTTCAAGCGGGAGCAGCACCGGGGAGCTGTTTTTT.

In DNA form, the CDR3 reads TGTGCCAGCAGCCAGAGCGGGGGGGCCTACGAGCAGTACTTC. This codes for CASSQSGGAYEQYF. This chain links TRBV6-5 with TRBJ2-7, with 10 bases identical to TRBD2. The V and J ends lost 6 bases and 2 bases, in that order; junction bases with no gene match: 4. This CDR3 is built from 14 residues. The germline V gene has CDR1 MNHEY and CDR2 SVGAGI.

The gene calls are TRBV5-4 and TRBJ2-4; TRBD1 aligns across 9 bases. CDR1 is SGHNT, CDR2 YYREEE, per germline (reference sequence). This CDR3 is 15 amino acids long. Trimming at V came to 4 bases and at J to 8 bases, leaving 10 bases not matched to a gene. The CDR3 coding sequence is TGTGCCAGCAGCCGTCCCGGGACAGGGTCGGACATTCAGTACTTC. Protein sequence: CASSRPGTGSDIQYF.

The chain joins TRBV19 to TRBJ1-3; D is uncertain. Germline-derived CDR1 and CDR2 are LNHDA and SQIVND (reference sequence). Trimming removed 5 bases at V and 0 bases at J, with 11 bases between. CDR3 length equals 15 residues. Written as DNA, the CDR3 is TGTGCCAGTAGTCCTCGACGGAGCTCTGGAAACACCATATATTTT. Amino acid sequence: CASSPRRSSGNTIYF.

This chain uses TRBV6-5 with TRBJ2-7, with TRBD2 identical over 7 bases. This CDR3 contains 13 residues. V lost 2 bases to trimming and J lost 7 bases; unmatched junction nucleotides: 5. CDR1 is MNHEY, CDR2 SVGAGI, per germline. The CDR3 loop reads CASSYGRAGEQYF. In DNA, the CDR3 is TGTGCCAGCAGTTACGGGAGGGCCGGGGAGCAGTACTTC.

The chain uses TRBV21-1 and TRBJ1-5. TRBV21-1 counts as a pseudogene. The CDR3 extends over 14 amino acids. The CDR3 here is CASSLTAGSQPQHF. CDR3 in DNA: TGTGCCAGCAGCTTAACAGCGGGGAGTCAGCCCCAGCATTTT.

This clone was seen once. The chain recombines TRBV6-2 or TRBV6-3 with TRBJ1-6; D is ambiguous. This CDR3 spans 15 amino acids. Germline values: CDR1 MNHEY, CDR2 SVGEGT. The V end was cut by 2 bases, the J end by 5 bases, with 10 bases between. This CDR3 is CASSYPGNHNSPLHF. DNA for the CDR3: TGTGCCAGCAGTTACCCCGGGAATCATAATTCACCCCTCCACTTT.

The V and J genes are TRBV11-2 and TRBJ2-2, with TRBD2 matching 10 bases. This CDR3 spans 17 amino acids. The trim removed 5 bases at V and 4 bases at J, leaving 10 bases unmatched. In germline, CDR1 is SGHAT, CDR2 FQNNGV. CDR3 coding DNA: TGTGCCAGCAGCCGAGAACTTAGCGGGAGGCGCACCGGGGAGCTGTTTTTT. The encoded protein is CASSRELSGRRTGELFF.

This clone was counted only a few times. The rearrangement joins TRBV18 to TRBJ2-7; 7 bases line up with TRBD2. The CDR3 is made up of 14 amino acids. V trimming: 4 bases; J trimming: 6 bases; junction bases outside the gene matches: 9. Germline loops: CDR1 KGHSH, CDR2 LQKENI. The CDR3 loop is CASSREGWSSEQYF. CDR3 DNA sequence: TGTGCCAGCTCACGGGAGGGGTGGTCGAGCGAGCAGTACTTC.

The genes are TRBV3-1 (or the pseudogene TRBV3-2) and TRBJ2-3, with D hard to call. Germline V gene data show CDR1 as LGHDT and CDR2 as YNNKEL (reference sequence). The CDR3 is 11 amino acids. V was clipped by 3 bases and J by 6 bases, with 4 bases between them. The CDR3 nucleotides are TGTGCCAGCAGCCATTACGATACGCAGTATTTT. It translates to CASSHYDTQYF.

The V and J genes are TRBV3-1 (or the pseudogene TRBV3-2) and TRBJ1-1; D perhaps matches TRBD1 (5 bases). Germline V gene sequence: CDR1 LGHDT, CDR2 YNNKEL (reference sequence). The V and J ends lost 4 bases and 1 base respectively, with 16 bases between them. This CDR3 has 16 residues. This CDR3 is CASSPRRQGQNTEAFF. The DNA for the CDR3 is TGTGCCAGCAGCCCCCGCCGGCAGGGCCAGAACACTGAAGCTTTCTTT.

This chain links TRBV5-1 with TRBJ2-1; the D gene could be TRBD1 or TRBD2 (5 bases each). The germline gives CDR1 SGHRS, CDR2 YFSETQ. CDR3 length equals 16 residues. V was pared by 2 bases and J by 2 bases, with 14 bases between. CDR3 sequence reads: CASSFIGAPAYNEQFF. CDR3 in DNA: TGCGCCAGCAGCTTTATCGGGGCTCCAGCCTACAATGAGCAGTTCTTC.

This clone was picked up a small number of times. The genes are TRBV7-9 and TRBJ2-1; D is possibly TRBD1 or TRBD2 (5 bases each). V lost 1 base and J 3 bases, leaving 10 bases between the germline ends. Germline V gene data show CDR1 as SEHNR and CDR2 as FQNEAQ (reference sequence). CDR3 length: 15 residues. DNA for the CDR3: TGTGCCAGCAGCTTAGGAGGGACCTTCTACAATGAGCAGTTCTTC. Protein: CASSLGGTFYNEQFF.

The V and J genes are TRBV24-1 and TRBJ2-2; TRBD1 might be the D (6 bases). The V and J ends lost 7 bases and 4 bases respectively, with 6 bases between them. Germline CDR1 reads KGHDR; CDR2 reads SFDVKD. The CDR3 is 12 residues long. The CDR3 region has the DNA TGTGCCACCAGAGGGGGCACCGGGGAGCTGTTTTTT. Encoded protein: CATRGGTGELFF.

The chain has TRBV11-3 and TRBJ2-2; 13 nucleotides agree with TRBD2. The germline gives CDR1 SGHNT, CDR2 YENEEA. This CDR3 is built from 19 residues. After removal of 5 bases from V and 0 bases from J, the junction contained 9 bases not matched to a gene. Written as DNA, the CDR3 is TGTGCCAGCAGCCCTGGACTAGCGGGAGATTACGCGAACACCGGGGAGCTGTTTTTT. Protein product: CASSPGLAGDYANTGELFF.

The chain links TRBV5-4 to TRBJ1-4; 7 bases are shared with TRBD1. J gave up 3 bases and V 1 base, and 0 bases lay outside the gene matches. CDR1 and CDR2 from the germline V gene are SGHNT and YYREEE (reference sequence). This CDR3 has 14 residues. CDR3 residues: CASSLQGANEKLFF. CDR3 bases: TGTGCCAGCAGCTTGCAGGGGGCTAATGAAAAACTGTTTTTT.